The rows below give T cell receptor beta chains drawn from one sample of a study of T cell responses to AZD1222 COVID-19 vaccine. Profiling relied on immunoSEQ multiplex PCR, and the TCRdb table lists in-frame clones only, not all of them. The table lists roughly 150,000 clones, over 75% of them singletons. Material: peripheral blood, obtained on day 0 of AZD1222 vaccination. The origin of the receptors is an adult in good health. The CDR3 runs from the conserved cysteine through the conserved F or W. D genes are given only for firm matches. Size is stated for part of the rows, as once, few or many counts, or as a class when the clone is expanded.

cdr3_aa cdr3_nt j_call clone_size d_call v_call cdr3_length
CASSQRTGIGDDQPQHF TGTGCCAGCAGTCAAAGGACAGGGATTGGGGACGATCAGCCCCAGCATTTT TRBJ1-5 NA TRBD1 TRBV6-6 17
CASSAQGQEQFF TGTGCCAGCAGCGCACAAGGACAGGAGCAGTTCTTC TRBJ2-1 NA NA TRBV11-2 12
CASSTGQLRTGELFF TGTGCCAGTAGTACCGGACAGCTCAGAACCGGGGAGCTGTTTTTT TRBJ2-2 NA NA TRBV19 15
CASSPRISGVYTGELFF TGTGCCAGCTCACCACGGATTAGCGGGGTGTACACCGGGGAGCTGTTTTTT TRBJ2-2 NA TRBD2 TRBV18 17
CASTGGLEEKLFF TGTGCCAGCACAGGGGGGCTGGAGGAAAAACTGTTTTTT TRBJ1-4 NA TRBD1 TRBV2 13
CAISERGARGKDYGYTF TGTGCCATCAGTGAGCGCGGGGCGCGGGGTAAAGACTATGGCTACACCTTC TRBJ1-2 NA NA TRBV10-3 17
CASGLWGNTIYF TGTGCTAGTGGTTTGTGGGGAAACACCATATATTTT TRBJ1-3 NA NA TRBV12-5 12
CASSGGGAGEAFF TGTGCCAGCAGCGGAGGGGGGGCAGGGGAAGCTTTCTTT TRBJ1-1 NA NA TRBV7-2 13
CASSSGSGQPAQETQYF TGTGCCAGCAGCTCGGGTTCAGGACAGCCAGCTCAAGAGACCCAGTACTTC TRBJ2-5 NA NA TRBV5-8 17
CASSLEGPSSYNEQFF TGTGCTAGCAGCTTAGAGGGGCCTAGCTCCTACAATGAGCAGTTCTTC TRBJ2-1 NA NA TRBV7-7 16
CASSYSGNTGELFF TGTGCCAGCAGTTATTCAGGGAACACCGGGGAGCTGTTTTTT TRBJ2-2 NA NA TRBV6-5 14
CASSFKTGAPTVEQYF TGTGCCAGCAGTTTCAAAACAGGAGCCCCTACGGTGGAGCAGTACTTC TRBJ2-7 NA NA TRBV6-2/TRBV6-3 16
CASSDNPGYGYTF TGTGCCAGCAGTGACAACCCCGGCTATGGCTACACCTTC TRBJ1-2 NA NA TRBV2 13
CASSLTGYQETQYF TGCGCCAGCAGCTTAACAGGGTACCAAGAGACCCAGTACTTC TRBJ2-5 NA NA TRBV5-1 14
CASSRRGLETQYF TGTGCCAGCAGTCGTAGGGGGCTGGAGACCCAGTACTTC TRBJ2-5 once TRBD1 TRBV27 13
CAWGLIDGGELFF TGTGCCTGGGGATTAATCGACGGAGGGGAGCTGTTTTTT TRBJ2-2 NA NA TRBV30 13
CASSYGLAGSYEQYF TGTGCCAGTAGTTACGGACTAGCGGGGTCCTACGAGCAGTACTTC TRBJ2-7 NA TRBD2 TRBV19 15
CASSQTVLNTEAFF TGTGCCAGCAGCCAGACCGTCCTTAACACTGAAGCTTTCTTT TRBJ1-1 NA NA TRBV3-1/TRBV3-2 14
CASSQQGAQTNQPQHF TGTGCCAGCTCTCAACAGGGGGCACAAACGAATCAGCCCCAGCATTTT TRBJ1-5 NA TRBD1 TRBV18 16
CASRVGAAQETQYF TGTGCCAGCAGGGTAGGGGCAGCGCAAGAGACCCAGTACTTC TRBJ2-5 NA NA TRBV28 14
CASSLPGPNTEAFF TGTGCCAGCAGCTTACCAGGACCGAACACTGAAGCTTTCTTT TRBJ1-1 NA NA TRBV7-8 14
CASRPFLTVYRVSNQPQHF TGCGCCAGCAGACCTTTCCTCACGGTTTATAGGGTTAGCAATCAGCCCCAGCATTTT TRBJ1-5 NA NA TRBV23-1 19
CASRNGQANYGYTF TGTGCCAGCAGAAACGGACAGGCTAACTATGGCTACACCTTC TRBJ1-2 NA TRBD1 TRBV6-5 14
CASSYKVAGGAYEQYF TGTGCCAGCAGTTACAAGGTAGCGGGGGGGGCCTACGAGCAGTACTTC TRBJ2-7 NA TRBD2 TRBV6-2/TRBV6-3 16
CASSHLESSYNSPLHF TGTGCCAGCAGTCACCTAGAGAGCTCCTATAATTCACCCCTCCACTTT TRBJ1-6 NA NA TRBV6-2/TRBV6-3 16
CASSLVAGEGDYGYTF TGCGCCAGCAGCTTGGTGGCAGGGGAGGGGGACTATGGCTACACCTTC TRBJ1-2 NA NA TRBV5-1 16
CASSLGLGEGTQYF TGTGCCAGCAGCCTAGGGCTAGGCGAAGGGACCCAGTACTTC TRBJ2-5 NA NA TRBV7-2 14
CASKQGDQPQHF TGTGCCAGCAAACAGGGAGATCAGCCCCAGCATTTT TRBJ1-5 NA NA TRBV6-5 12
CASSGDGTGELFF TGTGCCAGCAGTGGGGATGGAACCGGGGAGCTGTTTTTT TRBJ2-2 NA NA TRBV3-1/TRBV3-2 13
CATSTWDSQETQYF TGTGCCACCAGCACCTGGGACAGCCAAGAGACCCAGTACTTC TRBJ2-5 NA TRBD1 TRBV15 14
CASSEHQNSPLHF TGCGCCAGCAGTGAGCATCAGAACTCACCCCTCCACTTT TRBJ1-6 few NA TRBV10-1 13
CASSGGTFSGRGGQETQYF TGTGCCAGCAGCGGGGGGACCTTTTCCGGTCGGGGCGGCCAAGAGACCCAGTACTTC TRBJ2-5 NA NA TRBV9 19
CASSLRRADEQYF TGTGCCAGCAGTTTACGCAGGGCCGACGAGCAGTACTTC TRBJ2-7 NA NA TRBV12-3/TRBV12-4 13
CASSMLGTGRSEQYF TGTGCCAGTAGTATGCTGGGGACAGGGCGGTCCGAGCAGTACTTC TRBJ2-7 NA TRBD1 TRBV19 15
CASSLALAGADSPLHF TGTGCCAGCAGCTTGGCCTTAGCGGGGGCGGATTCACCCCTCCACTTT TRBJ1-6 NA NA TRBV5-6 16
CASSKTRGLNEKLFF TGTGCCAGCAGCAAGACGAGGGGGCTAAATGAAAAACTGTTTTTT TRBJ1-4 NA TRBD1 TRBV7-6 15
CASSRGTDGGYTF TGCGCCAGCAGCCGAGGGACGGACGGGGGCTACACCTTC TRBJ1-2 NA NA TRBV5-1 13
CASSLGGQGNEKLFF TGTGCCAGCAGCCTGGGGGGACAGGGGAATGAAAAACTGTTTTTT TRBJ1-4 once TRBD1 TRBV5-4 15
CASSADGLNTEAFF TGTGCCAGCAGCGCGGACGGTTTGAACACTGAAGCTTTCTTT TRBJ1-1 NA NA TRBV7-3 14
CASRGLVSYNEQFF TGTGCCAGTAGGGGACTAGTCTCCTACAATGAGCAGTTCTTC TRBJ2-1 NA TRBD2 TRBV19 14
CAWSVGSGNTIYF TGTGCCTGGAGTGTAGGCTCTGGAAACACCATATATTTT TRBJ1-3 NA NA TRBV30 13
CASSRGGPYQETQYF TGTGCCAGCAGCCGCGGGGGGCCCTACCAAGAGACCCAGTACTTC TRBJ2-5 NA TRBD2 TRBV5-4 15
CASSRGGRTEAFF TGTGCCAGTAGCAGGGGGGGCCGCACTGAAGCTTTCTTT TRBJ1-1 NA TRBD1 TRBV19 13
CASSAIMGAVTGELFF TGTGCCAGCAGTGCTATAATGGGGGCGGTCACCGGGGAGCTGTTTTTT TRBJ2-2 once NA TRBV25-1 16
CATSTGGISPLHF TGTGCCACCAGCACAGGGGGGATTTCACCCCTCCACTTT TRBJ1-6 NA TRBD1 TRBV15 13
CASSTRLANEKLFF TGTGCCAGCAGCACGAGGCTGGCTAATGAAAAACTGTTTTTT TRBJ1-4 NA NA TRBV27 14
CASSLGGGHQPQHF TGCGCCAGCAGCTTGGGAGGAGGGCATCAGCCCCAGCATTTT TRBJ1-5 NA NA TRBV5-1 14
CASADNPATNEKLFF TGTGCCAGTGCTGATAATCCGGCAACTAATGAAAAACTGTTTTTT TRBJ1-4 few NA TRBV19 15
CASGLGTQETQYF TGTGCTAGTGGTTTGGGGACTCAAGAGACCCAGTACTTC TRBJ2-5 NA NA TRBV12-5 13
CASSQIQETQYF TGTGCCAGCAGCCAAATCCAAGAGACCCAGTACTTC TRBJ2-5 NA NA TRBV7-9 12
CASSLDLGRVDQPQHF TGTGCCAGCAGCTTAGATTTGGGCAGGGTTGATCAGCCCCAGCATTTT TRBJ1-5 NA NA TRBV7-8 16
CASSESAGLSGGLYNEQFF TGTGCCAGCAGTGAATCTGCAGGTCTGAGTGGGGGTCTTTACAATGAGCAGTTCTTC TRBJ2-1 NA NA TRBV6-1 19
CASSYSRWSEGGYNEQFF TGTGCCAGCAGTTACTCGAGATGGAGTGAGGGCGGCTACAATGAGCAGTTCTTC TRBJ2-1 once NA TRBV6-2/TRBV6-3 18
CASSHSSGGNTEAFF TGCGCCAGCAGCCATTCCTCGGGGGGTAACACTGAAGCTTTCTTT TRBJ1-1 NA NA TRBV4-1 15
CASTGGGTNEQFF TGTGCCAGCACGGGCGGGGGTACGAATGAGCAGTTCTTC TRBJ2-1 NA TRBD2 TRBV9 13
CASRGRDGYEQYF TGTGCCAGTCGAGGGAGGGATGGGTACGAGCAGTACTTC TRBJ2-7 NA TRBD2 TRBV6-5 13
CASSQGLAGGRNPPDTQYF TGTGCCAGCTCACAGGGACTAGCGGGGGGGCGTAACCCCCCAGATACGCAGTATTTT TRBJ2-3 few TRBD2 TRBV18 19
CAISGTGLGSPHF TGTGCCATCAGTGGGACGGGTTTGGGATCTCCGCATTTT TRBJ1-5 NA NA TRBV10-3 13
CASSFGGRGTDTQYF TGTGCCAGCAGTTTCGGGGGGCGCGGGACAGATACGCAGTATTTT TRBJ2-3 NA NA TRBV28 15
CASGLVAGGRAYEQYF TGTGCTAGTGGTTTGGTAGCTGGGGGAAGGGCCTACGAGCAGTACTTC TRBJ2-7 NA NA TRBV12-5 16